This TCR beta chain was recorded in a study of blood T cell repertoires in COVID-19. Original data processing: Reference gene primer amplification gave nucleated cell count estimates. Only in-frame clones appear in the TCRdb table, and some are missing; sequencing was by immunoSEQ multiplex PCR. V and J calls and clone size are those listed in that table; D and trimming were worked out from the DNA. The table lists around 130,000 clones, about 82% of them singletons, with roughly 17% in the top ten. V lost 1 base, J lost 5 bases, and 24 bases lay in between. The CDR3 is 19 residues long. Germline V gene data show CDR1 as SGHRS and CDR2 as YFSETQ. The sample holds one count of this clone.

This chain joins TRBV5-1 and TRBJ2-2, with D perhaps TRBD2 (7 bases). The source of this sequence is a man aged 55 to 70 with active or convalescent COVID-19. Source material: peripheral blood. The CDR3 coding sequence is TGCGCCAGCAGCTTGCGGGGGGCGATGTGGCAGGGCCGAACCGGGGAGCTGTTTTTT. It yields the protein CASSLRGAMWQGRTGELFF.